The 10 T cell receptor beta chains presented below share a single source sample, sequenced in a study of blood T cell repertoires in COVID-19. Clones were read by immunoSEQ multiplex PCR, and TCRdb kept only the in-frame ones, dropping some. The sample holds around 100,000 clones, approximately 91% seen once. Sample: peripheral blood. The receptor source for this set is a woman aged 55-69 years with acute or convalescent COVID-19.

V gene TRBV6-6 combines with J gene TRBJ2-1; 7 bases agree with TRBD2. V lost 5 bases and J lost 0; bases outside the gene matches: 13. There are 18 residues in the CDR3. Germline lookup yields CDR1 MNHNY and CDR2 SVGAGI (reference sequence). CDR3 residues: CASSPRQLRGSSYNEQFF. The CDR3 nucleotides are TGTGCCAGCAGTCCCCGCCAACTGCGGGGGAGCTCCTACAATGAGCAGTTCTTC.

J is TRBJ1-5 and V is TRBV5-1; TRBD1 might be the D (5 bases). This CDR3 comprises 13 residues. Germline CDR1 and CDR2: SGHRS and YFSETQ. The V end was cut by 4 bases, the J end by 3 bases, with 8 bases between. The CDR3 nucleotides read TGCGCCAGCAGCCGGGGGAACAATCAGCCCCAGCATTTT. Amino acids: CASSRGNNQPQHF.

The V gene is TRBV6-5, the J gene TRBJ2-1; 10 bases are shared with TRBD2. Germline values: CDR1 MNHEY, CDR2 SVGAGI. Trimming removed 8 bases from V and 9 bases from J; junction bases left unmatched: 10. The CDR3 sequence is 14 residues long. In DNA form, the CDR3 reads TGTGCCAGCTCTCTAGCGGGAGACCTTGGTGAGCAGTTCTTC. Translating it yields CASSLAGDLGEQFF.

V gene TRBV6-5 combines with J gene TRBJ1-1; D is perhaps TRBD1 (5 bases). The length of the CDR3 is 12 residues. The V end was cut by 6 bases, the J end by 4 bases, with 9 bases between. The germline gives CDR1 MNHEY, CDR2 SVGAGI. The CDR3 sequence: CASRDKGTEAFF. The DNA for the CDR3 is TGTGCCAGCAGGGACAAGGGCACTGAAGCTTTCTTT.

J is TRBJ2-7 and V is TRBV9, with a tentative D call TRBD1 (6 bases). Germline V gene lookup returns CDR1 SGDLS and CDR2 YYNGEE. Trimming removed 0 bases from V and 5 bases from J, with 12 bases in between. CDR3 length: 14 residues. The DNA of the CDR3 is TGTGCCAGCAGCGTAGCAGGGGCGACAAACGAGCAGTACGTC. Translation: CASSVAGATNEQYV.

CDR3 DNA: TGTGCCAGCAGTCCAGCGGGAGGGAGCTACAATGAGCAGTTCTTC. Protein sequence: CASSPAGGSYNEQFF. The V gene is TRBV2, the J gene TRBJ2-1; 10 bases are shared with TRBD2. Trimming removed 5 bases from V and 3 bases from J; junction bases left unmatched: 4. Germline-derived CDR1 and CDR2 are SNHLY and FYNNEI. The CDR3 covers 15 residues.

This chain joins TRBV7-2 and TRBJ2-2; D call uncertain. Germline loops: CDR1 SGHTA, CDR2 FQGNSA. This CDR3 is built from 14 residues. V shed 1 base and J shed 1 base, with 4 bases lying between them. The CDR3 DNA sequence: TGTGCCAGCAGCTTAGGAGTGAACACCGGGGAGCTGTTTTTT. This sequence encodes CASSLGVNTGELFF.

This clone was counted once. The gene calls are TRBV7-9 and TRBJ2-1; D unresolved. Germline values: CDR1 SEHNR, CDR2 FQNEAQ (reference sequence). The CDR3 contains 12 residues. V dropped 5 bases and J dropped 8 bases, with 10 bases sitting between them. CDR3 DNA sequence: TGTGCCAGCAGCCACGGCGGCGATGAGCAGTTCTTC. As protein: CASSHGGDEQFF.

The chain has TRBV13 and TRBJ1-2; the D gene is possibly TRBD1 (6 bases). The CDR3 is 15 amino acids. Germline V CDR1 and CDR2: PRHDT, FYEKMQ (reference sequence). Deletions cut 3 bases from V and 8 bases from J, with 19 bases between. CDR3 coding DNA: TGTGCCAGCAGCTTCACGGACAGCGGCTCTGGGGGCTACACCTTC. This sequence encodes CASSFTDSGSGGYTF. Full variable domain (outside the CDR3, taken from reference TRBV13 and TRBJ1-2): AAGVIQSPRHLIKEKRETATLKCYPIPRHDTVYWYQQGPGQDPQFLISFYEKMQSDKGSIPDRFSAQQFSDYHSELNMSSLELGDSALYFCASSFTDSGSGGYTFGSGTRLTVV.

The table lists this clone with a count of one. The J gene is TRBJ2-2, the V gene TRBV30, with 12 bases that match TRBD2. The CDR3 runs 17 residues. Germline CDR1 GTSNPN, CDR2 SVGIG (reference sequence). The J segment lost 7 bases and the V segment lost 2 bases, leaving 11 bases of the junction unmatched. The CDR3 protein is CAWSKLGTSGLFGELFF. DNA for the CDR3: TGTGCCTGGAGTAAACTCGGGACTAGCGGGTTGTTCGGGGAGCTGTTTTTT.